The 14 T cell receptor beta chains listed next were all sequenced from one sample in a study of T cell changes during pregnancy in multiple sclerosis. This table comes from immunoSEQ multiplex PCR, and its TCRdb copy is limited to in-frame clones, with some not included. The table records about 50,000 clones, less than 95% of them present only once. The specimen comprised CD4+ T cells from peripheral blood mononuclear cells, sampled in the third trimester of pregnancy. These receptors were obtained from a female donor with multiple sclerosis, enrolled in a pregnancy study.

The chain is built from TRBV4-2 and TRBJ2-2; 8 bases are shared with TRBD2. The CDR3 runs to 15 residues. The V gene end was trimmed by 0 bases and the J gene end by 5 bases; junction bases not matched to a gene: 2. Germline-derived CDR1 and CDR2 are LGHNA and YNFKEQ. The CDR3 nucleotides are TGTGCCAGCAGCCAAGATAGCGGGACTACCGGGGAGCTGTTTTTT. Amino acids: CASSQDSGTTGELFF.

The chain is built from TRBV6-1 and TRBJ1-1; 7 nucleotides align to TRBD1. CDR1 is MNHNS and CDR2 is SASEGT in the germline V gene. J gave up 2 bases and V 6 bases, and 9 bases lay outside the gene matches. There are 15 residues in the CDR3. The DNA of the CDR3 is TGTGCCAGCAGCCCCCGGGACAGAATTAACACTGAAGCTTTCTTT. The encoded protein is CASSPRDRINTEAFF.

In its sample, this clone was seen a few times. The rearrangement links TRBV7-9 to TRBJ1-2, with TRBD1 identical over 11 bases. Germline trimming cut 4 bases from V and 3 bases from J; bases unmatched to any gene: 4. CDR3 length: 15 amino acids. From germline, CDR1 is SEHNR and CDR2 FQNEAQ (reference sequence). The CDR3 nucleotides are TGTGCCAGCAGCTCCCCGGGACAGGGGGACTATGGCTACACCTTC. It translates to CASSSPGQGDYGYTF. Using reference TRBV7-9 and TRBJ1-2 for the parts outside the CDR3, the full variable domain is DTGVSQNPRHKITKRGQNVTFRCDPISEHNRLYWYRQTLGQGPEFLTYFQNEAQLEKSRLLSDRFSAERPKGSFSTLEIQRTEQGDSAMYLCASSSPGQGDYGYTFGSGTRLTVV.

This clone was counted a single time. CDR3 protein: CSVGTGGGLYGYTF. The CDR3 DNA sequence: TGCAGCGTAGGGACAGGCGGAGGGCTCTATGGCTACACCTTC. The chain couples TRBV29-1 to TRBJ1-2, with 8 bases identical to TRBD1. This CDR3 has 14 amino acids. V shed 6 bases and J 4 bases; nucleotides not matched to a gene: 10. Germline V gives CDR1 SQVTM, CDR2 ANQGSEA. The full variable domain, its missing parts supplied by reference TRBV29-1 and TRBJ1-2, is SAVISQKPSRDICQRGTSLTIQCQVDSQVTMMFWYRQQPGQSLTLIATANQGSEATYESGFVIDKFPISRPNLTFSTLTVSNMSPEDSSIYLCSVGTGGGLYGYTFGSGTRLTVV.

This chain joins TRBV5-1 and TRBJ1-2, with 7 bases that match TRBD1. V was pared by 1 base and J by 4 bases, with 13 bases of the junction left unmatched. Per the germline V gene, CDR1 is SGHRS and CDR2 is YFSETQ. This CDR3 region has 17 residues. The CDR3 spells CASSLRPPPTGTYGYTF. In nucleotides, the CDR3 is TGCGCCAGCAGCTTGAGGCCCCCCCCGACAGGGACCTATGGCTACACCTTC.

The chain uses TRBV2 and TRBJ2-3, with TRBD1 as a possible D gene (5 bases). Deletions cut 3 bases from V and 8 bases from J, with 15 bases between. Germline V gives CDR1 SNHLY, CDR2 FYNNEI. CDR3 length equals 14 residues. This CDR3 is CASSDLTGQATQYF. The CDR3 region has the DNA TGTGCCAGCAGTGACCTTACAGGCCAGGCTACGCAGTATTTT.

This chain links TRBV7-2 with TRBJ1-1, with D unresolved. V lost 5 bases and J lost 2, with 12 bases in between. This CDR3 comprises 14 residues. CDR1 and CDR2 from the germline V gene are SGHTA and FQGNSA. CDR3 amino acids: CASSPEVFNTEAFF. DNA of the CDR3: TGTGCCAGCAGCCCCGAGGTCTTCAACACTGAAGCTTTCTTT.

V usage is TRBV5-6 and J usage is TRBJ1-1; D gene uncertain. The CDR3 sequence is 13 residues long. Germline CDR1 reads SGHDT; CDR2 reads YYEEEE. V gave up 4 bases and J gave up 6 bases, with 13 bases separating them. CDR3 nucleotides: TGTGCCAGCAGCATGGCGGGTCCCTCTGAAGCTTTCTTT. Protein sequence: CASSMAGPSEAFF.

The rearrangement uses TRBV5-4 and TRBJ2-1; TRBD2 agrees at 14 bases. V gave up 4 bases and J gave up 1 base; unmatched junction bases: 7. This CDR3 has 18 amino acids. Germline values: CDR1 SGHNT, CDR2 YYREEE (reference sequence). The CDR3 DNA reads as TGTGCCAGCAGCCACGGACTAGCGGGAGGCCTGTCCTACAATGAGCAGTTCTTC. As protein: CASSHGLAGGLSYNEQFF.

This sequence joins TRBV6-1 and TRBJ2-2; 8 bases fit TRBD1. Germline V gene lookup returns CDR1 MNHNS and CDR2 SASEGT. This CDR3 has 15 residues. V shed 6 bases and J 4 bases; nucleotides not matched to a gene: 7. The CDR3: CASSRQGLGTGELFF. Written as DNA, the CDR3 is TGTGCCAGCAGCCGACAGGGGCTGGGCACCGGGGAGCTGTTTTTT.

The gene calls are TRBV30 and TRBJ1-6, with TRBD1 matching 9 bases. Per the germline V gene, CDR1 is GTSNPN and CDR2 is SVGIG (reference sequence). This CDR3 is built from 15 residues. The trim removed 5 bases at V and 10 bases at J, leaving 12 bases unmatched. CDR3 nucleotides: TGTGCCTGGTCTGGACAGGGGAAATTATACTCACCCCTCCACTTT. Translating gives CAWSGQGKLYSPLHF.

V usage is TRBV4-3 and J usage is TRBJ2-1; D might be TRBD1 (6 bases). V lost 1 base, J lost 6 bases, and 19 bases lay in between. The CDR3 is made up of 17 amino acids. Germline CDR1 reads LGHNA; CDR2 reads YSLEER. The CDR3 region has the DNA TGCGCCAGCAGCCAAGCCAAGCAGGGGTTATATTCCAATGAGCAGTTCTTC. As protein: CASSQAKQGLYSNEQFF.

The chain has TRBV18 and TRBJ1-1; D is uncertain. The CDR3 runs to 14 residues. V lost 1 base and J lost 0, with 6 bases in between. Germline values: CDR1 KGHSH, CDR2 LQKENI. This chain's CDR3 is CASSPRRVNTEAFF. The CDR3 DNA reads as TGTGCCAGCTCACCACGACGGGTGAACACTGAAGCTTTCTTT.

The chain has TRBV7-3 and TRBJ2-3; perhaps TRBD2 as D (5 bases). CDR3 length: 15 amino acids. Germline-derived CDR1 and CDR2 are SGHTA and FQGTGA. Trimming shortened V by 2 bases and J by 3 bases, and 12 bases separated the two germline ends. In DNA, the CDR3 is TGTGCCAGCAGCTTATCCCCGGGGAAGACAGATACGCAGTATTTT. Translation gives CASSLSPGKTDTQYF.